This entry features one T cell receptor beta chain sequence. This receptor's antigen is unknown. No much larger clone is present one base from it, and per-base qualities are unavailable. The germline V gene provides CDR1 SQVTM and CDR2 ANQGSEA. Inclusive of the bounding cysteine and phenylalanine, the CDR3 is 13 residues long. Kept here is only the CDR3 DNA, which spans 39 bases and is read in frame from base 1. Between the V and J ends, shortened by 3 bases and 5 bases respectively, the junction contains 13 bases. This specimen belongs to a study of T cells and Merkel cell carcinoma outcomes (dated by TCRdb to between 2020 and 2021). Regarding the complete study: In patients with Merkel cell carcinoma, researchers looked at whether the T-cell repertoire of the tumor, along with T-cell density, could predict clinical outcome. Results the study describes overall, beyond this receptor: According to the report, clinical outcomes in Merkel cell carcinoma patients could be predicted using T-cell density together with features of the T-cell repertoire.

Library method: the immunoSEQ multiplex PCR assay. TCRdb mirrors the immuneACCESS table, restricted to in-frame sequences. Some clones are absent from its copies; in checked studies, under half trace to an unresolved V gene, and the reason for the others is unknown. The sample data list several thousand clones, and around 93% of these were observed just once. The ten top clones hold around 1.6% of the sample. Samples came from patients with Merkel cell carcinoma. The sequenced material came from tumor tissue from Merkel cell carcinoma. The rearrangement combines TRBV29-1 with TRBJ1-1, with TRBD1 tentatively as D gene (5 bases match). This TCR derives from a human donor with Merkel cell carcinoma. The bases are TGCAGCGTTGAGCGGGGGGGGGTGACTGAAGCTTTCTTT. Its translation reads: CSVERGGVTEAFF.